The rows below give T cell receptor beta chains drawn from one sample of a study of blood T cell repertoires in COVID-19. Some clones are missing from TCRdb's copy, which holds only in-frame ones; the method was immunoSEQ multiplex PCR. The sample contains about 200,000 clones, 90% of which appear only once. Sequencing was carried out using peripheral blood. These receptors all stem from a man aged 50 or older with acute or convalescent COVID-19. The CDR3 runs from the conserved cysteine through the conserved F or W. The order of the fields is V gene, J gene, clone size, D gene, CDR3 DNA, CDR3 protein. A D gene is named only where the DNA matches it firmly. Clone size, where shown, is once, few, many, or a class for clones that have expanded.

v_call: TRBV13; j_call: TRBJ2-2; clone_size: .; d_call: TRBD2; cdr3_nt: TGTGCCAGCAGCCAACTGACTAGCGGGGGCTCCGAATCAGCCGGGGAGCTGTTTTTT; cdr3_aa: CASSQLTSGGSESAGELFF
v_call: TRBV19; j_call: TRBJ1-3; clone_size: .; d_call: TRBD1; cdr3_nt: TGTGCCAGTAGTTCGGGACAGGGCCCAAGGTCTGGAAACACCATATATTTT; cdr3_aa: CASSSGQGPRSGNTIYF
v_call: TRBV20-1; j_call: TRBJ1-6; clone_size: .; d_call: .; cdr3_nt: TGCAGTGCTAGAGCGGAGGGACTCCTCCACTTT; cdr3_aa: CSARAEGLLHF
v_call: TRBV10-1; j_call: TRBJ2-3; clone_size: .; d_call: TRBD2; cdr3_nt: TGCGCCAGCAGCTCGGGACTAGCCGGAACAGATACGCAGTATTTT; cdr3_aa: CASSSGLAGTDTQYF
v_call: TRBV7-2; j_call: TRBJ1-5; clone_size: .; d_call: TRBD1; cdr3_nt: TGTGCCAGCAGCTCCCTGACAGGGGGCAATCAGCCCCAGCATTTT; cdr3_aa: CASSSLTGGNQPQHF
v_call: TRBV2; j_call: TRBJ1-1; clone_size: .; d_call: .; cdr3_nt: TGTGCCAGCAGTGAGGAGGGAAAGGGCTGGGACACTGAAGCTTTCTTT; cdr3_aa: CASSEEGKGWDTEAFF
v_call: TRBV10-2; j_call: TRBJ2-1; clone_size: .; d_call: TRBD2; cdr3_nt: TGCGCCAGCAGTTTAGCGGGAGTTTCGGGTGAGCAGTTCTTC; cdr3_aa: CASSLAGVSGEQFF
v_call: TRBV15; j_call: TRBJ1-5; clone_size: .; d_call: .; cdr3_nt: TGTGCCACCAGCGTCGGGGGTAGGGGCAATCAGCCCCAGCATTTT; cdr3_aa: CATSVGGRGNQPQHF
v_call: TRBV24-1; j_call: TRBJ2-3; clone_size: .; d_call: TRBD2; cdr3_nt: TGTGCCACCAGTGACAACGGACTAGCGGGAGTTACAGATACGCAGTATTTT; cdr3_aa: CATSDNGLAGVTDTQYF
v_call: TRBV5-1; j_call: TRBJ1-1; clone_size: .; d_call: TRBD1; cdr3_nt: TGCGCCAGCAGCTTGGTACAGGGGACTGAAGCTTTCTTT; cdr3_aa: CASSLVQGTEAFF
v_call: TRBV27; j_call: TRBJ2-2; clone_size: .; d_call: .; cdr3_nt: TGTGCCAGCAGTTTAGCCCCCCAGGCAGGGATTAGGGAGCTGTTTTTT; cdr3_aa: CASSLAPQAGIRELFF
v_call: TRBV18; j_call: TRBJ2-2; clone_size: .; d_call: TRBD1; cdr3_nt: TGTGCCAGCTCACCACCGGGAATGGACAGGGCCATCGGCACCGGGGAGCTGTTTTTT; cdr3_aa: CASSPPGMDRAIGTGELFF
v_call: TRBV10-3; j_call: TRBJ2-5; clone_size: .; d_call: TRBD1; cdr3_nt: TGTGCCATCAGTGAGTCACCGGACAGGGGCCGAAAGGAGACCCAGTACTTC; cdr3_aa: CAISESPDRGRKETQYF
v_call: TRBV6-1; j_call: TRBJ1-6; clone_size: .; d_call: .; cdr3_nt: TGTGCCAGCAGTGAAGTGGCAGGGTCGTCTTCACCCCTCCACTTT; cdr3_aa: CASSEVAGSSSPLHF
v_call: TRBV7-9; j_call: TRBJ1-2; clone_size: .; d_call: .; cdr3_nt: TGTGCCAGCAGCTTAGGGAGGGGCAGCCACCGAAATGGCTACACCTTC; cdr3_aa: CASSLGRGSHRNGYTF
v_call: TRBV9; j_call: TRBJ2-3; clone_size: .; d_call: .; cdr3_nt: TGTGCCAGCAGCGTAGGCCTAAAGAGTCCCTTGAGCACAGATACGCAGTATTTT; cdr3_aa: CASSVGLKSPLSTDTQYF
v_call: TRBV13; j_call: TRBJ2-7; clone_size: few; d_call: .; cdr3_nt: TGTGCCAGCAGCTTAGACGCGGGACGACGAGGAAACGAGCAGTACTTC; cdr3_aa: CASSLDAGRRGNEQYF
v_call: TRBV28; j_call: TRBJ2-6; clone_size: .; d_call: TRBD1; cdr3_nt: TGTGCCAGCAGTTTTTCTACCACGGGACAGGGGTCTGGGGCCAACGTCCTGACTTTC; cdr3_aa: CASSFSTTGQGSGANVLTF
v_call: TRBV18; j_call: TRBJ1-1; clone_size: .; d_call: .; cdr3_nt: TGTGCCAGCTCACCTCCCGGGACTGTGAACACTGAAGCTTTCTTT; cdr3_aa: CASSPPGTVNTEAFF
v_call: TRBV7-8; j_call: TRBJ2-3; clone_size: .; d_call: TRBD2; cdr3_nt: TGTGCCAGCAGCTTAGAGGGACTAGCGAACCTAGGGGGCCACACAGATACGCAGTATTTT; cdr3_aa: CASSLEGLANLGGHTDTQYF
v_call: TRBV5-1; j_call: TRBJ2-1; clone_size: .; d_call: .; cdr3_nt: TGCGCCAGCAGCTCAGGAAGATGGGATGAGCAGTTCTTC; cdr3_aa: CASSSGRWDEQFF
v_call: TRBV9; j_call: TRBJ2-3; clone_size: .; d_call: .; cdr3_nt: TGTGCCAGCAGCCCCCCTAGCACAGATACGCAGTATTTT; cdr3_aa: CASSPPSTDTQYF
v_call: TRBV28; j_call: TRBJ2-7; clone_size: .; d_call: .; cdr3_nt: TGTGCCAGCAGTTTTAGTATAAGCGAGCAGTACTTC; cdr3_aa: CASSFSISEQYF
v_call: TRBV7-9; j_call: TRBJ2-4; clone_size: .; d_call: .; cdr3_nt: TGTGCCAGCAGCTTAGTCAACCAACTAGCCAAAAACATTCAGTACTTC; cdr3_aa: CASSLVNQLAKNIQYF
v_call: TRBV6-6; j_call: TRBJ1-5; clone_size: .; d_call: .; cdr3_nt: TGTGCCAGCAGTTACTCCAGTATCGGCAATCAGCCCCAGCATTTT; cdr3_aa: CASSYSSIGNQPQHF
v_call: TRBV10-1; j_call: TRBJ2-7; clone_size: .; d_call: TRBD2; cdr3_nt: TGCGCCAGCAGTAAGGGGACTAAGAAGGACGAGCAGTACTTC; cdr3_aa: CASSKGTKKDEQYF
v_call: TRBV11-2; j_call: TRBJ1-4; clone_size: once; d_call: .; cdr3_nt: TGTGCCAGCAGCTCGACAGAGTTTAATGAAAAACTGTTTTTT; cdr3_aa: CASSSTEFNEKLFF
v_call: TRBV5-1; j_call: TRBJ1-2; clone_size: once; d_call: TRBD1; cdr3_nt: TGCGCCAGCAGCCTCGGACAGGGAGACGGCTACACCTTC; cdr3_aa: CASSLGQGDGYTF
v_call: TRBV7-9; j_call: TRBJ2-2; clone_size: .; d_call: TRBD2; cdr3_nt: TGTGCCAGCAGCTTAATAGGCGGGGGTCCCGGGGAGCTGTTTTTT; cdr3_aa: CASSLIGGGPGELFF
v_call: TRBV19; j_call: TRBJ1-4; clone_size: .; d_call: .; cdr3_nt: TGTGCCAGTAGTACTCAGACAGGCCCAGATGAAAAACTGTTTTTT; cdr3_aa: CASSTQTGPDEKLFF
v_call: TRBV5-1; j_call: TRBJ1-6; clone_size: .; d_call: TRBD1; cdr3_nt: TGCGCCAGCAGCTTGGGTGGGACAGCTTATAATTCACCCCTCCACTTT; cdr3_aa: CASSLGGTAYNSPLHF
v_call: TRBV28; j_call: TRBJ2-2; clone_size: .; d_call: .; cdr3_nt: TGTGCCAGCAGTTTCGATGGCTGGGGGCCCACGAACACCGGGGAGCTGTTTTTT; cdr3_aa: CASSFDGWGPTNTGELFF
v_call: TRBV24-1; j_call: TRBJ1-5; clone_size: .; d_call: .; cdr3_nt: TGTGCCACCAGTGATCATTCTAGCAATCAGCCCCAGCATTTT; cdr3_aa: CATSDHSSNQPQHF
v_call: TRBV7-2; j_call: TRBJ2-1; clone_size: .; d_call: .; cdr3_nt: TGTGCCAGCAGCTTATCCCAGAATTCCTACAATGAGCAGTTCTTC; cdr3_aa: CASSLSQNSYNEQFF
v_call: TRBV7-8; j_call: TRBJ2-2; clone_size: .; d_call: .; cdr3_nt: TGTGCCAGCAGCTTATTTCAGCAGACGGGCGGGGAGCTGTTTTTT; cdr3_aa: CASSLFQQTGGELFF
v_call: TRBV24-1; j_call: TRBJ2-1; clone_size: .; d_call: TRBD1; cdr3_nt: TGTGCCACCAGTGATTTGCGACAGGGGACAGGGAATGAGCAGTTCTTC; cdr3_aa: CATSDLRQGTGNEQFF
v_call: TRBV6-2/TRBV6-3; j_call: TRBJ1-4; clone_size: .; d_call: TRBD1; cdr3_nt: TGTGCCAGCAGCAACAGGGGCGCCTTTGCAACTAATGAAAAACTGTTTTTT; cdr3_aa: CASSNRGAFATNEKLFF
v_call: TRBV30; j_call: TRBJ2-1; clone_size: .; d_call: .; cdr3_nt: TGTGCCTGGAGCCCTCTTCTGATTGGAGACAATGAGCAGTTCTTC; cdr3_aa: CAWSPLLIGDNEQFF
v_call: TRBV19; j_call: TRBJ1-2; clone_size: .; d_call: TRBD1; cdr3_nt: TGTGCCAGTAGTATAGGGGTGCGGGACACGAAAGGGGGCCATGGCTACACCTTC; cdr3_aa: CASSIGVRDTKGGHGYTF
v_call: TRBV29-1; j_call: TRBJ2-1; clone_size: .; d_call: .; cdr3_nt: TGCAGCGTTGTCCAGGGAACCAATGAGCAGTTCTTC; cdr3_aa: CSVVQGTNEQFF
v_call: TRBV19; j_call: TRBJ2-1; clone_size: .; d_call: .; cdr3_nt: TGTGCCAGTAGTATTGGAGGACCGAGCTTCAATGAGCAGTTCTTC; cdr3_aa: CASSIGGPSFNEQFF
v_call: TRBV27; j_call: TRBJ1-2; clone_size: .; d_call: TRBD1; cdr3_nt: TGTGCCAGCAGCCCGGTGACAGGGGGGTATAACTATGGCTACACCTTC; cdr3_aa: CASSPVTGGYNYGYTF
v_call: TRBV27; j_call: TRBJ2-7; clone_size: .; d_call: .; cdr3_nt: TGTGCCAGCAGCGCCTACGGGCAGGGTAACTACGAGCAGTACTTC; cdr3_aa: CASSAYGQGNYEQYF
v_call: TRBV7-9; j_call: TRBJ1-6; clone_size: few; d_call: TRBD1; cdr3_nt: TGTGCCAGCAGCTCTGTCGGGACAGGGGCCGCGGGTAATTCACCCCTCCACTTT; cdr3_aa: CASSSVGTGAAGNSPLHF
v_call: TRBV12-5; j_call: TRBJ1-1; clone_size: .; d_call: .; cdr3_nt: TGTGCTAGTGGAACGGGGTTTCAAGCTTTCTTT; cdr3_aa: CASGTGFQAFF
v_call: TRBV30; j_call: TRBJ1-3; clone_size: few; d_call: .; cdr3_nt: TGTGCCTGGGCTAGACAGTTAAACACCATATATTTT; cdr3_aa: CAWARQLNTIYF
v_call: TRBV11-2; j_call: TRBJ2-2; clone_size: .; d_call: TRBD2; cdr3_nt: TGTGCCAGCAGCTTAGTACCCTCCTTTAGCGGGAACCGGGAGCTGTTTTTT; cdr3_aa: CASSLVPSFSGNRELFF
v_call: TRBV20-1; j_call: TRBJ2-7; clone_size: .; d_call: .; cdr3_nt: TGCAGTGCCAGTACCGGGACTCAGAGCTCCTACGAGCAGTACTTC; cdr3_aa: CSASTGTQSSYEQYF
v_call: TRBV6-2/TRBV6-3; j_call: TRBJ2-1; clone_size: .; d_call: .; cdr3_nt: TGTGCCAGCAACCCTCGAGAGGGTTCCTACAATGAGCAGTTCTTC; cdr3_aa: CASNPREGSYNEQFF